This TCR beta chain was sequenced for a study of response to subunit inactivated influenza vaccine. TCRdb processed the RT-PCR reads anew with MiXCR; each CDR3 protein has one entry. The sample has a few hundred thousand distinct CDR3 sequences, 12% seen once. Of note for this clonotype: As yet, its antigen is unknown.

Regarding the study as a whole: Researchers suggested that each seasonal influenza vaccination recruits few new T cells.

The specimen comprised non-naive T cells sorted from PBMCs, sampled 14 days before vaccination. The source of this sequence is a man aged 45-65 years who received an inactivated influenza vaccine.

The CDR3 nucleotides are TGCAGCGTTGCTCGGGGCTTTCAAACAACGAATGAGCAGTTCTTC. Translating gives CSVARGFQTTNEQFF. V is TRBV29-1 and J is TRBJ2-1; perhaps D is TRBD1 or TRBD2 (5 bases each). Deletions cut 4 bases from V and 7 bases from J, with 20 bases between. This CDR3 has 15 residues. The germline CDR1 and CDR2 sequences are SQVTM and ANQGSEA.